These 9 T cell receptor beta chains were sequenced from one sample in a study of T-cell memory formation after mild COVID-19. Using its own MiXCR run on the 5' RACE reads, TCRdb lists one record per CDR3 protein. This table holds roughly 260,000 distinct CDR3 sequences, around 15% found once. What was sequenced was PBMCs or a T cell subset sorted from them (not recorded which). The origin of the receptors is a man in his late teens or twenties who had mild COVID-19 (a few samples of this study predate the infection). Cell type and time point are not known.

This clonotype occurred a few times. The rearrangement joins TRBV4-1 to TRBJ2-5; tentatively, D is TRBD1 (5 bases). V shed 1 base and J shed 6 bases, with 12 bases lying between them. This CDR3 region has 14 residues. Germline CDR1 reads MGHRA; CDR2 reads YSYEKL. The CDR3 DNA sequence: TGCGCCAGCAGCCAAGTGTCGACAGCCCAGACCCAGTACTTC. As protein: CASSQVSTAQTQYF.

At least ten counts were recorded for this clonotype. The chain employs TRBV20-1 and TRBJ1-4; D might be TRBD1 (5 bases). V shed 3 bases and J shed 4 bases, with 12 bases lying between them. The CDR3 is made up of 14 amino acids. CDR1 is DFQATT, CDR2 SNEGSKA, per germline (reference sequence). CDR3 loop: CSASPGADNEKLFF. The DNA for the CDR3 is TGCAGTGCTAGTCCCGGGGCCGATAATGAAAAACTGTTTTTT.

In its sample, this clonotype was seen a few times. V is TRBV7-9 and J is TRBJ2-1; D unclear. The germline V gene encodes CDR1 SEHNR and CDR2 FQNEAQ (reference sequence). V was clipped by 11 bases and J by 0 bases, with 17 bases between them. This CDR3 spans 15 amino acids. The CDR3 is CASQPGPSSYNEQFF. As DNA, the CDR3 is TGTGCCTCTCAGCCCGGCCCCAGCTCCTACAATGAGCAGTTCTTC.

This clonotype was counted only a few times. The rearrangement uses TRBV27 and TRBJ2-5; D may be TRBD1 (7 bases). The CDR3 is 15 amino acids. V was cut by 3 bases and J by 7 bases, with 18 bases left in between. The V gene's germline CDR1 is MNHEY and CDR2 SMNVEV (reference sequence). The CDR3 protein is CASSFRGAVVGTQYF. In DNA, the CDR3 is TGTGCCAGCAGTTTCAGGGGGGCGGTTGTGGGGACCCAGTACTTC.

Of note for this clonotype: Because the CDR3 is missing its conserved closing phenylalanine or tryptophan, this is likely a read error. V and J are TRBV4-2 and TRBJ2-1; a possible D gene is TRBD2 (5 bases). The germline gives CDR1 LGHNA, CDR2 YNFKEQ. The CDR3 extends over 12 amino acids. V lost 1 base to trimming and J lost 10 bases, with 8 bases between them. CDR3 in DNA: TGTGCCAGCAGCCAAGTTCCGGGGGAGCAGTTCCTC. As protein: CASSQVPGEQFL.

The chain couples TRBV24-1 to TRBJ2-4, with 8 bases lining up with TRBD1. The CDR3 runs 15 residues. The V gene end was trimmed by 9 bases and the J gene end by 1 base; junction bases not matched to a gene: 7. Looked up from germline, CDR1 is KGHDR and CDR2 is SFDVKD. The CDR3 DNA reads as TGTGCCACCGCACCGGGGGACAGGGCCAAAAACATTCAGTACTTC. As protein: CATAPGDRAKNIQYF.

V and J are TRBV7-3 and TRBJ2-7; D not certain. CDR1 and CDR2 (germline): SGHTA, FQGTGA. This CDR3 contains 12 residues. V lost 10 bases, J lost 3 bases, and 13 bases lay in between. CDR3 protein: CATRRTHYEQYV. The CDR3 DNA is TGTGCCACTCGTCGGACCCACTACGAGCAGTACGTC.

This clonotype has at least ten counts. The chain couples TRBV6-5 to TRBJ2-3, with D unresolved. CDR1 and CDR2 from the germline V gene are MNHEY and SVGAGI. V lost 6 bases and J lost 0, with 7 bases in between. CDR3 size: 13 residues. CDR3 sequence reads: CASRPTSTDTQYF. Here the CDR3 DNA reads TGTGCCAGCAGACCTACTAGCACAGATACGCAGTATTTT.

This clonotype was found a few times. The genes are TRBV7-2 and TRBJ2-7; D may be TRBD1 or TRBD2 (5 bases each). Germline V gene lookup returns CDR1 SGHTA and CDR2 FQGNSA. The CDR3 extends over 15 amino acids. V lost 0 bases to trimming and J lost 3 bases, with 12 bases between them. CDR3 sequence (DNA): TGTGCCAGCAGCTTAGCGTCGGCAGGGAGCTACGAGCAGTACTTC. Translating gives CASSLASAGSYEQYF.